These T cell receptor beta chains were read from a single sample in a study of blood T cell repertoires in COVID-19. The data were produced by immunoSEQ multiplex PCR, yet TCRdb's version contains in-frame clones alone and is incomplete. The sample lists roughly 120,000 clones; just over 90% were seen once. The sequencing sample was made of peripheral blood. The source of these receptors is a human donor with active COVID-19. The donor label of this sample is uncertain. CDR3s include the opening cysteine and the closing phenylalanine or tryptophan. A D gene is named only where the DNA matches it firmly. Where a row states a size, it is once, few, many or the class of an expanded clone; other rows omit it.

>TRBJ2-3|-|TRBV5-1|TRBD1
CASSPGTGDTDTQYF
TGCGCCAGCAGCCCCGGGACAGGGGACACAGATACGCAGTATTTT
>TRBJ2-7|-|TRBV6-5|TRBD1
CASSLTQGATHEQYF
TGTGCCAGCAGTTTGACACAGGGGGCTACCCACGAGCAGTACTTC
>TRBJ1-2|few|TRBV3-1/TRBV3-2|-
CASSQAQQGVSGLYGYTF
TGTGCCAGCAGCCAAGCTCAACAGGGCGTTTCGGGTCTCTATGGCTACACCTTC
>TRBJ1-2|-|TRBV12-3/TRBV12-4|-
CASRRTDLGYTF
TGTGCCAGCAGGCGGACAGACCTTGGCTACACCTTC
>TRBJ1-5|-|TRBV28|TRBD1
CASIMTGSNQPQHF
TGTGCCAGCATCATGACAGGGAGCAATCAGCCCCAGCATTTT
>TRBJ1-6|-|TRBV12-5|-
CASCLGSNNSPLHF
TGTGCTAGTTGCTTGGGGAGCAATAATTCACCCCTCCACTTT
>TRBJ1-1|once|TRBV6-6|-
CASSGRGLNTEAFF
TGTGCCAGCAGTGGCAGGGGATTGAACACTGAAGCTTTCTTT
>TRBJ1-3|few|TRBV11-2|-
CASSLGSGNTIYF
TGTGCCAGCAGCTTAGGGAGTGGAAACACCATATATTTT
>TRBJ2-1|-|TRBV15|TRBD1
CATSTGTAYNEQFF
TGTGCCACCAGCACCGGGACAGCATACAATGAGCAGTTCTTC
>TRBJ2-5|-|TRBV21-1|-
CASSKTRVEPTSDQETQYF
TGTGCCAGCAGCAAAACTCGGGTTGAACCGACTAGCGACCAAGAGACCCAGTACTTC
>TRBJ2-3|-|TRBV5-4|TRBD1
CASSRDSSTDTQYF
TGTGCCAGCAGCCGGGACAGCAGCACAGATACGCAGTATTTT
>TRBJ1-2|-|TRBV6-6|TRBD1
CASRKQGANYGYTF
TGTGCCAGCAGAAAACAGGGGGCCAACTATGGCTACACCTTC
>TRBJ1-4|-|TRBV5-1|-
CASSLDRVANEKLFF
TGCGCCAGCAGCTTGGACAGGGTAGCTAATGAAAAACTGTTTTTT
>TRBJ1-2|-|TRBV7-2|TRBD1
CASSSHPQGVGGYTF
TGTGCCAGCAGCTCCCACCCACAGGGGGTGGGTGGCTACACCTTC
>TRBJ1-2|-|TRBV30|-
CAWSGAGADGYTF
TGTGCCTGGAGTGGGGCAGGGGCTGACGGCTACACCTTC
>TRBJ2-1|once|TRBV27|-
CASSWSVNYNEQFF
TGTGCCAGCAGTTGGAGCGTAAACTACAATGAGCAGTTCTTC
>TRBJ1-6|-|TRBV21-1|-
CASSKAAGKVRSPLHF
TGTGCCAGCAGCAAGGCAGCAGGGAAGGTTCGATCACCCCTCCACTTT
>TRBJ1-2|-|TRBV5-1|-
CASSLAGGDYGYTF
TGCGCCAGCAGCTTGGCCGGGGGGGATTATGGCTACACCTTC
>TRBJ2-1|once|TRBV4-2|-
CASSQDQGREDEQFF
TGTGCCAGCAGCCAAGATCAAGGCAGGGAAGATGAGCAGTTCTTC
>TRBJ2-1|once|TRBV6-6|TRBD1
CASSRPPRGQGTSRTTNEQFF
TGTGCCAGCAGTCGCCCACCGCGGGGACAGGGGACATCAAGGACTACCAATGAGCAGTTCTTC